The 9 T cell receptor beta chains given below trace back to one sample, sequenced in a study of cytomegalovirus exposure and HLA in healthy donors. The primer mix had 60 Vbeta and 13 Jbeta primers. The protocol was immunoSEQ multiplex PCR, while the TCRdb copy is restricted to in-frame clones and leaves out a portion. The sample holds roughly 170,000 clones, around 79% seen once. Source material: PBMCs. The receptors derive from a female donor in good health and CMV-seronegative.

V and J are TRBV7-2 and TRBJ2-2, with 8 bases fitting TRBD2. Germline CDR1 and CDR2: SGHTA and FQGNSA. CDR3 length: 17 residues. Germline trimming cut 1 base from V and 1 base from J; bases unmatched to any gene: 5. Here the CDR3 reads CASSLVGAGVNTGELFF. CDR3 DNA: TGTGCCAGCAGCTTAGTGGGAGCGGGAGTGAACACCGGGGAGCTGTTTTTT.

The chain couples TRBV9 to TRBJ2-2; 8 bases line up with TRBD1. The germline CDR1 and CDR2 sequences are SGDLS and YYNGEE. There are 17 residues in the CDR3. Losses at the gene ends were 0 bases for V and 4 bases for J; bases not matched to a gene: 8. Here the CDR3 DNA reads TGTGCCAGCAGCGTAGCTCTGGACAGGGATGGCACCGGGGAGCTGTTTTTT. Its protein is CASSVALDRDGTGELFF. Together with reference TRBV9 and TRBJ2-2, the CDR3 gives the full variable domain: DSGVTQTPKHLITATGQRVTLRCSPRSGDLSVYWYQQSLDQGLQFLIQYYNGEERAKGNILERFSAQQFPDLHSELNLSSLELGDSALYFCASSVALDRDGTGELFFGEGSRLTVL.

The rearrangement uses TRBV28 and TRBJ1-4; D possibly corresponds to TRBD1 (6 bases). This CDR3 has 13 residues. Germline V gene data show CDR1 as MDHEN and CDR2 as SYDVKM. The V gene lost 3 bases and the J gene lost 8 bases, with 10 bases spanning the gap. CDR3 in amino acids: CASSLIGGEKLFF. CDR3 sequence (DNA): TGTGCCAGCAGTTTGATTGGGGGCGAAAAACTGTTTTTT.

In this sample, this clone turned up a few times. The CDR3 loop is CASSSFTGRQGARETQYF. CDR3 nucleotides: TGTGCCAGCAGTTCTTTCACAGGGCGACAGGGGGCAAGAGAGACCCAGTACTTC. The chain uses TRBV28 and TRBJ2-5, with 10 nucleotides matching TRBD1. The CDR3 is 18 residues long. Germline trimming cut 4 bases from V and 4 bases from J; bases unmatched to any gene: 15. Germline V CDR1 and CDR2: MDHEN, SYDVKM.

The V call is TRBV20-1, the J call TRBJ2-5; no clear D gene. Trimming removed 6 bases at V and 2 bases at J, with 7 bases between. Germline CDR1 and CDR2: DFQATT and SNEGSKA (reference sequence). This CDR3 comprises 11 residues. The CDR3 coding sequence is TGCAGTGCCCTACTACAAGAGACCCAGTACTTC. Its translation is CSALLQETQYF.

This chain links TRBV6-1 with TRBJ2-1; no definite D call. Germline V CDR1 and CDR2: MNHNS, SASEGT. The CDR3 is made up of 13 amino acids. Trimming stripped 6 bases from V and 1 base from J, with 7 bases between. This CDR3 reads CASSELSYNEQFF. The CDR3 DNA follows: TGTGCCAGCAGCGAGTTATCCTACAATGAGCAGTTCTTC.

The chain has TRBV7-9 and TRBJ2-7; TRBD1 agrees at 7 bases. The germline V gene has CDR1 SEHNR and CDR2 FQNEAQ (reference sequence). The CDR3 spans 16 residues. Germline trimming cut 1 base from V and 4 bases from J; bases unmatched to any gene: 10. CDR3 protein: CASSLEGTAKNYEQYF. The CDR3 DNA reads TGTGCCAGCAGCTTAGAAGGGACAGCGAAAAATTACGAGCAGTACTTC.

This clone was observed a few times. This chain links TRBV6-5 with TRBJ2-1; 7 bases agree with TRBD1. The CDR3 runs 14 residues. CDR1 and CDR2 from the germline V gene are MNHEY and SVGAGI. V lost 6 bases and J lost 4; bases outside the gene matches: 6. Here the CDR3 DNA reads TGTGCCAGCAGAAGGGACAGTGGATACAATGAGCAGTTCTTC. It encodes CASRRDSGYNEQFF.

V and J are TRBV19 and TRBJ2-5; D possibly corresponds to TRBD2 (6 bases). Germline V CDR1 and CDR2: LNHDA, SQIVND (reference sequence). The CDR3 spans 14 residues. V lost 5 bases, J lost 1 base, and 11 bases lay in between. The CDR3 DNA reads TGTGCCAGTAGTGTCTTCGGGGGCCAAGAGACCCAGTACTTC. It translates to CASSVFGGQETQYF.